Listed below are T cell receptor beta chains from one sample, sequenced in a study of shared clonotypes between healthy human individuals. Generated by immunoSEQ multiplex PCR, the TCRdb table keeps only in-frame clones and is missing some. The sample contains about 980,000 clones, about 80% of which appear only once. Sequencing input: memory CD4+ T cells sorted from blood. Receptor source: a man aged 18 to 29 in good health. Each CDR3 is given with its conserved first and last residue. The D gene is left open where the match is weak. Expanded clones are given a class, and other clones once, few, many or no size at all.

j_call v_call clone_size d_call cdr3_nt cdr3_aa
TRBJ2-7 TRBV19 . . TGTGCCAGCAGGAACAGGGACGGGTCCTACGAGCAGTACTTC CASRNRDGSYEQYF
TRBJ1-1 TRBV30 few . TGTGCTTGGGAAGTGGGAACTGAAGCTTTCTTT CAWEVGTEAFF
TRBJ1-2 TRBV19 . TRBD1 TGTGCCAGTAGTAGGGGACAGCTAAACTATGGCTACACCTTC CASSRGQLNYGYTF
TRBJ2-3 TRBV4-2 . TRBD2 TGTGCCAGCAGCCAAGATCCCCTAGCGGGGGGCGGAGCAGATACGCAGTATTTT CASSQDPLAGGGADTQYF
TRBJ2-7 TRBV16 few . TGTGCCAGCAGCAGGGGACAAGAATTGAGCTCCTACGAGCAGTACTTC CASSRGQELSSYEQYF
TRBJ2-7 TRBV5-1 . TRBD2 TGCGCCAGCAGCATACGAGCCCGGACTAGCGGGATAGACGAGCAGTACTTC CASSIRARTSGIDEQYF
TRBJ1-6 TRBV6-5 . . TGTGCCAGCAGTTACTCGGGCGCACCCCTCCACTTT CASSYSGAPLHF
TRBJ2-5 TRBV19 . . TGTGCCAGTAGTATAGCTCAGGGATGGGAGACCCAGTACTTC CASSIAQGWETQYF
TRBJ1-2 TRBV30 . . TGTGCCGGCTACAGGGCGGGCTACACCTTC CAGYRAGYTF
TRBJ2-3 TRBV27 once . TGTGCCAGCAGAGGGGGTCCTAATACGCAGTATTTT CASRGGPNTQYF
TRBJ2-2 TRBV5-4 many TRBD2 TGTGCCAGCAGCTCAGGACTAGCGGGGACCGGGGAGCTGTTTTTT CASSSGLAGTGELFF
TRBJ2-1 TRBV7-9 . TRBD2 TGTGCCAGCAGATCGGGAGGGCTGATCAATGAGCAGTTCTTC CASRSGGLINEQFF
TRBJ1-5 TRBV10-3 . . TGTGCCATCAGTGAGTCATTCGGGCAGACCCAATCAGCCCAGCATTTT CAISESFGQTQSAQHF
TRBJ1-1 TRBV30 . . TGTGCCTGGAGGACTGCCATGAACACTGAAGCTTTCTTT CAWRTAMNTEAFF
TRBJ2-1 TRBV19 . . TGTGCCAGTAGTCCAGCGGGCGGGTCCTACAATGAGCAGTTCTTC CASSPAGGSYNEQFF
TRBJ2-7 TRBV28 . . TGTGCCAGCAGCCTAAGGGAGCACAGCTCCTACGAGCAGTACTTC CASSLREHSSYEQYF
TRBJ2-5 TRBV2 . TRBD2 TGTGCCAGCAGTCTACGGACTAGCGGTACAGAGACCCAGTACTTC CASSLRTSGTETQYF
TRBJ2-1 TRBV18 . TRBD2 TGTGCCAGCTCACCACCCGGCCTAGCGGGGGGTTTAAATGAGCAGTTCTTC CASSPPGLAGGLNEQFF
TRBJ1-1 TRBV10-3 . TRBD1 TGTGCCATCAGTGACCAGGGGGCTATGAACACTGAAGCTTTCTTT CAISDQGAMNTEAFF
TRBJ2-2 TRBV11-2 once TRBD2 TGTGCCAGCAGCTTAGTAGGGGGGACTAGAACCGCCGGGGAGCTGTTTTTT CASSLVGGTRTAGELFF
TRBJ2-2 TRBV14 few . TGTGCCAGCAGGACTGGGAAGAGGACCGGGGAGCTGTTTTTT CASRTGKRTGELFF
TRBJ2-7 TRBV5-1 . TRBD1 TGCGCCAGCAGATCCGGACAGGCGAGCTCCTACGAGCAGTACTTC CASRSGQASSYEQYF
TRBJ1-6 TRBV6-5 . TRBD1 TGTGCCAGCAGCTACATGGGACAGGCAAATTCACCCCTCCACTTT CASSYMGQANSPLHF
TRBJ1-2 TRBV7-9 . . TGTGCCAGCAGCTTAGATCTTATCCTGGGTGGCTACACCTTC CASSLDLILGGYTF
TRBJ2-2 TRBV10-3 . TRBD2 TGTGCCATCAAGTGGGCGAGCGGGGCGAACACCGGGGAGCTGTTTTTT CAIKWASGANTGELFF
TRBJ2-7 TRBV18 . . TGTGCCAGCTCACGGCCACAGGGTGGAATCTCCTACGAGCAGTACTTC CASSRPQGGISYEQYF
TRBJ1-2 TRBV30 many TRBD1 TGTGCCAGACTGGGACAGGGGGTGGATGGCTACACCTTC CARLGQGVDGYTF
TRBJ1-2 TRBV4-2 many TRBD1 TGTGCCAGCAGCCAAGAAACAGGGGGCGGGTATGGCTACACCTTC CASSQETGGGYGYTF
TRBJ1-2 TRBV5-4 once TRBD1 TGTGCCAGCAGCTTGCCGGGACAGGTTAGCTATGGCTACACCTTC CASSLPGQVSYGYTF
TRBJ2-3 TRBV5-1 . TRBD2 TGCGCCAGCCGAACTAGCGGTACTAGCACAGATACGCAGTATTTT CASRTSGTSTDTQYF
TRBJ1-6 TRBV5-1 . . TGCGCCAGCAGCAAGGACTCAGGCTCCTATAATTCACCCCTCCACTTT CASSKDSGSYNSPLHF
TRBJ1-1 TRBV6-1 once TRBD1 TGTGCCAGCAGTGCCCAGACAGGGGGAAAGACTGAAGCTTTCTTT CASSAQTGGKTEAFF
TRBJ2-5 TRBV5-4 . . TGTGCCAGCAGCATCGGGCGGAACCAAGAGACCCAGTACTTC CASSIGRNQETQYF
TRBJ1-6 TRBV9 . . TGTGCCAGCAGCGGGGGAAATAATTCACCCCTCCACTTT CASSGGNNSPLHF
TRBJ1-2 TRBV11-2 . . TGTGCCAGCAGCCCCGACAGGAACTATGGCTACACCTTC CASSPDRNYGYTF
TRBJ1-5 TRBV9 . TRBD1 TGTGCCAGCAGCGTAGATGGACAGGGAAATCAGCCCCAGCATTTT CASSVDGQGNQPQHF
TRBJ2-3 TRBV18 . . TGTGCCAGCTCACCAGGACAGTCAGATACGCAGTATTTT CASSPGQSDTQYF
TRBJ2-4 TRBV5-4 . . TGTGCCAGCTCGTGGTTCAGCCAAAACATTCAGTACTTC CASSWFSQNIQYF
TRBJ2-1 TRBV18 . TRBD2 TGTGCCAGCTCACCTGTTTCAACTAGCGGGGAATACAATGAGCAGTTCTTC CASSPVSTSGEYNEQFF
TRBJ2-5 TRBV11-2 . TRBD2 TGTGCCAGCAGCTCCCGGCTAGCGGGCTTAGTAGAGACCCAGTACTTC CASSSRLAGLVETQYF
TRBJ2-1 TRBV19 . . TGTGCCAGTCTTTCAGGTCAACTAGATGAGCAGTTCTTC CASLSGQLDEQFF